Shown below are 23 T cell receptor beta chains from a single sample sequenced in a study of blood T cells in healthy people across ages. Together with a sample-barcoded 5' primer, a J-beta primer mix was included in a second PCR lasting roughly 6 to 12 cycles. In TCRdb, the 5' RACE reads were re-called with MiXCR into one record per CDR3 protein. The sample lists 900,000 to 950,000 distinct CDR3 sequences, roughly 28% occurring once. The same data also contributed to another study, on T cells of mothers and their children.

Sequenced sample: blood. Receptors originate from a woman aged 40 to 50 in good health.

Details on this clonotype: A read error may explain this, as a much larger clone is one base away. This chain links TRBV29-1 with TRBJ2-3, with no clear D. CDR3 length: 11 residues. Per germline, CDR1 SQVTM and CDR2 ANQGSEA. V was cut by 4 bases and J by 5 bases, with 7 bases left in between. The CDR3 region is CSVVAGDTQYF. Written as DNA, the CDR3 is TGCAGCGTTGTAGCCGGAGATACGCAGTATTTT.

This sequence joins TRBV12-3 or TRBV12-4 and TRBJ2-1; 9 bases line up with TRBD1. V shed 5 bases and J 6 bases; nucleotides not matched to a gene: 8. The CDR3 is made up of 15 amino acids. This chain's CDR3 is CASSRWDRVGNEQFF. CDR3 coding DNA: TGTGCCAGCAGTCGCTGGGACAGGGTTGGCAATGAGCAGTTCTTC.

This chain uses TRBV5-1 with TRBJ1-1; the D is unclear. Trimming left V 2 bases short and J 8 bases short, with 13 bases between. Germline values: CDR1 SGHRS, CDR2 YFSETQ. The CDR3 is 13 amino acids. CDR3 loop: CASSLKYPGEAFF. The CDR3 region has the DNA TGCGCCAGCAGCTTAAAGTATCCCGGGGAAGCTTTCTTT.

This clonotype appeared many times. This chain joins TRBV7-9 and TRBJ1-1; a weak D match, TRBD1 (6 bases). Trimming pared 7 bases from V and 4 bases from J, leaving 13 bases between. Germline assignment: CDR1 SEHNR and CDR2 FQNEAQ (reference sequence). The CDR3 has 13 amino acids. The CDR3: CASTPIGGTEAFF. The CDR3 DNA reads TGTGCCAGCACCCCCATAGGGGGCACTGAAGCTTTCTTT.

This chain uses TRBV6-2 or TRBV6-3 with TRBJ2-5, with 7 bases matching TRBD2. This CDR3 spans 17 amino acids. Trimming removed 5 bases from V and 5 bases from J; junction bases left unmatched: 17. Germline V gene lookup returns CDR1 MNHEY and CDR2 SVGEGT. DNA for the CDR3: TGTGCCAGCAGTCTACCCCCGGGACTAAAATCGTGGGAGACCCAGTACTTC. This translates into CASSLPPGLKSWETQYF.

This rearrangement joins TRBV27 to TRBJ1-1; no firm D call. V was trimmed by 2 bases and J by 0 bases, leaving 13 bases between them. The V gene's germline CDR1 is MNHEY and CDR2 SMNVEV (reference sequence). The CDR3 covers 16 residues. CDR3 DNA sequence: TGTGCCAGCAGTTTAGTCGGGCAAACCATGAACACTGAAGCTTTCTTT. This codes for CASSLVGQTMNTEAFF.

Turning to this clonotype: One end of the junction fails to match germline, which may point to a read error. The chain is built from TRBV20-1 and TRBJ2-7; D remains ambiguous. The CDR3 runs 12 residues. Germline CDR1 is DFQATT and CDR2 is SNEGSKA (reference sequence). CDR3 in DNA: TGCAGTGCTGGAGAAGATTCCTACGAGCAGTACTTC. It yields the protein CSAGEDSYEQYF.

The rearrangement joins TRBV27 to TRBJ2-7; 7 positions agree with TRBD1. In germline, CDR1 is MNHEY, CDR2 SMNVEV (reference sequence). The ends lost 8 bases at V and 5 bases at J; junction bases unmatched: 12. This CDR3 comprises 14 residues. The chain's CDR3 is CASALGQVGNEQYF. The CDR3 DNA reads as TGTGCCAGCGCCCTCGGACAGGTGGGGAACGAGCAGTACTTC.

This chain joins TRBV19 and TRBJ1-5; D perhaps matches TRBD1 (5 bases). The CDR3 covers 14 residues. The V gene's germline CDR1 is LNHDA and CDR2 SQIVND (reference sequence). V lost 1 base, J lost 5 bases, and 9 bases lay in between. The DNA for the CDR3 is TGTGCCAGTAGTATAGCCCAGGGTTATCAGCCCCAGCATTTT. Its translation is CASSIAQGYQPQHF.

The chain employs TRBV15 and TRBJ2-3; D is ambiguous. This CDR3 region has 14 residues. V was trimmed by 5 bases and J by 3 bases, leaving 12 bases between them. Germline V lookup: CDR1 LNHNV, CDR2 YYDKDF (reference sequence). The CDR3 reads CATSPRGSTDTQYF. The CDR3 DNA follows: TGTGCCACCAGCCCCCGTGGGTCTACAGATACGCAGTATTTT.

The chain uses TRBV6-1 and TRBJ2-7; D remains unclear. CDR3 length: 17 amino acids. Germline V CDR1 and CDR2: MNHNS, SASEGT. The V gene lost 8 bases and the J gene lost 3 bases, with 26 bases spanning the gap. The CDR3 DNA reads TGTGCCAGCTTTGAAGGGCCGCTGGCTGTCGTCGGCTACGAGCAGTACTTC. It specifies CASFEGPLAVVGYEQYF.

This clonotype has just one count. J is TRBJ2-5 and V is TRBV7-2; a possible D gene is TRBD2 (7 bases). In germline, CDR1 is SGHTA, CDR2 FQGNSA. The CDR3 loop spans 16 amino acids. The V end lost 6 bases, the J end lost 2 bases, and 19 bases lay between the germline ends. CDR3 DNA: TGTACCAGCAGAAATGTGGGGGGGCCTATTCAAGAGACCCAGTACTTC. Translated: CTSRNVGGPIQETQYF.

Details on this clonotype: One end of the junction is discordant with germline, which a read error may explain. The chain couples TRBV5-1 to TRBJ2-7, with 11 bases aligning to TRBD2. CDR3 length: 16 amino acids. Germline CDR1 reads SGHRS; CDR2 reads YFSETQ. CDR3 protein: CTSSPTLAGAAYEQYF. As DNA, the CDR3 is TGCACCAGCAGCCCTACACTAGCGGGGGCGGCCTACGAGCAGTACTTC. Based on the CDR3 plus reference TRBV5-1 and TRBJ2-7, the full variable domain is KAGVTQTPRYLIKTRGQQVTLSCSPISGHRSVSWYQQTPGQGLQFLFEYFSETQRNKGNFPGRFSGRQFSNSRSEMNVSTLELGDSALYLCTSSPTLAGAAYEQYFGPGTRLTVT.

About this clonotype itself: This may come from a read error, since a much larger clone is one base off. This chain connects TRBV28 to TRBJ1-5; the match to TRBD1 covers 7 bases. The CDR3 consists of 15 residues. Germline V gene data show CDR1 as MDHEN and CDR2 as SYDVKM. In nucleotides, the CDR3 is TGTGTCAGCAGTTTCCAGGGACAGCGCCTCCAGCCCCAGCATTTT. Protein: CVSSFQGQRLQPQHF. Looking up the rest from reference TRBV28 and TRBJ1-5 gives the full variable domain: DVKVTQSSRYLVKRTGEKVFLECVQDMDHENMFWYRQDPGLGLRLIYFSYDVKMKEKGDIPEGYSVSREKKERFSLILESASTNQTSMYLCVSSFQGQRLQPQHFGDGTRLSIL.

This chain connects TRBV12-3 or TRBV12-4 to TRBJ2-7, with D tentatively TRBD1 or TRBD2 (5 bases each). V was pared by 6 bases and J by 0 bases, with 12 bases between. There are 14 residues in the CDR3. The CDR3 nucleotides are TGTGCCAGCAGCAACCGGGACGGCTCCTACGAGCAGTACTTC. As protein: CASSNRDGSYEQYF.

This CDR3 is CASSVGASPSGNTIYF. CDR3 DNA sequence: TGTGCCAGCAGCGTAGGAGCGAGCCCCTCTGGAAACACCATATATTTT. The chain employs TRBV9 and TRBJ1-3, with D unresolved. The CDR3 covers 16 residues. The germline V and J ends were trimmed by 0 bases and 0 bases, with 10 bases remaining between them. The V gene's germline CDR1 is SGDLS and CDR2 YYNGEE.

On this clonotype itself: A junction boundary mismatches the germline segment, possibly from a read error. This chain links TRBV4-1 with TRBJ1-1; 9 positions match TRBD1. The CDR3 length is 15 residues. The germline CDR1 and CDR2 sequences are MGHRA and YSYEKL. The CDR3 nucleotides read TGCGTCAGCAGCCAATCTCCGGGACAGGGCACTGAAGCTTTCTTT. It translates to CVSSQSPGQGTEAFF.

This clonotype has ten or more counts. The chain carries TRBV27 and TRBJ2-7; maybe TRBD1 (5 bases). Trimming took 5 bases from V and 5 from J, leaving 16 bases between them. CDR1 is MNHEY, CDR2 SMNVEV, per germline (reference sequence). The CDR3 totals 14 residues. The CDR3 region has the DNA TGTGCCAGCAGTCTCCTCCCAGGGTTCGACGAGCAGTACTTC. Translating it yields CASSLLPGFDEQYF.

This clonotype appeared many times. The CDR3 region is CASSQGGTALLEQYF. CDR3 coding DNA: TGTGCCAGCAGCCAAGGAGGGACAGCCCTGCTCGAGCAGTACTTC. This chain links TRBV4-2 with TRBJ2-4; TRBD1 matches at 7 bases. The J call could be wrong; TRBJ2-7 is a better fit for the DNA end. The CDR3 runs 15 residues. The germline CDR1 and CDR2 sequences are LGHNA and YNFKEQ.

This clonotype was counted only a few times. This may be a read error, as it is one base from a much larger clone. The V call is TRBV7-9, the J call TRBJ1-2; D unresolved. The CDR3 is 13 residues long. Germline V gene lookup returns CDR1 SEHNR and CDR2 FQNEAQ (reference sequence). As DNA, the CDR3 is TGTTCCAGCAGCTTAACAGCTAACTATGGCTACACCTTC. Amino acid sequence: CSSSLTANYGYTF.

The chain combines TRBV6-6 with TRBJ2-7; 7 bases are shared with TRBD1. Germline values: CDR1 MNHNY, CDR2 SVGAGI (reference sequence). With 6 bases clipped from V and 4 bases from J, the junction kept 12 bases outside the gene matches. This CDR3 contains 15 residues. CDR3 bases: TGTGCCAGCAGGCCGCCCGTGACAGGGCCTTACGAGCAGTACTTC. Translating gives CASRPPVTGPYEQYF.

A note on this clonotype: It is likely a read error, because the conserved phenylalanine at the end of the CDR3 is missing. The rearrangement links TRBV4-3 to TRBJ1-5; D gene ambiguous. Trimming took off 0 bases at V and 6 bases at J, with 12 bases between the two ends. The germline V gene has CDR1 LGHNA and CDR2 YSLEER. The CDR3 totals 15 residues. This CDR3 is CASSQDSRAAQPQHL. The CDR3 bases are TGCGCCAGCAGCCAAGATTCGAGGGCAGCTCAGCCCCAGCATTTG.

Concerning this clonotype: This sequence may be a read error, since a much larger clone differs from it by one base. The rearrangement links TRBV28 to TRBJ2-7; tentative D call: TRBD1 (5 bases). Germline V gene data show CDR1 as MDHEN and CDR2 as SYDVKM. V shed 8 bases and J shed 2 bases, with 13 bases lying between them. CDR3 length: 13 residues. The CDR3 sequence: CASQGTPPYEQYF. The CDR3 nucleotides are TGTGCCAGCCAGGGAACCCCTCCCTACGAGCAGTACTTC.